Listed below are T cell receptor beta chains from one sample, sequenced in a study of graft-versus-host responses after intestinal transplantation. Their cognate antigens are unknown. Generated by immunoSEQ multiplex PCR, the TCRdb table keeps only in-frame clones and is missing some. Seen here are about 120,000 clones, approximately 95% observed once, and the top ten hold more than 2.5%. The source was unstimulated CD8+ T cells sorted from spleen or lymph node cells, collected before intestinal transplant. The receptors here all came from a human donor who received an intestinal transplant. Each CDR3 is given with its conserved first and last residue. The D gene is left open where the match is weak. The size field is filled for only some rows; it gives once, few, many or a size class.

V	length	D	J	size	DNA	CDR3
TRBV28	16	-	TRBJ2-7	-	TGTGCCAGCAGGGGCCCCACTCCCCTACTCTTCTACGAGCAGTACTTC	CASRGPTPLLFYEQYF
TRBV7-8	13	TRBD1	TRBJ2-1	-	TGTGCCAGCAGCTTAGCGCAGGGGGTAGAGCAGTTCTTC	CASSLAQGVEQFF
TRBV7-9	16	-	TRBJ2-7	-	TGTGCCAGCAGCTTGACGGTACTGGGGGAAAAATACGAGCAGTACTTC	CASSLTVLGEKYEQYF
TRBV18	14	-	TRBJ1-1	once	TGTGCCAGCTCACCACCGGGAATGAACACTGAAGCTTTCTTT	CASSPPGMNTEAFF
TRBV4-1	15	TRBD1	TRBJ1-4	-	TGCGCCAGCAGCCAAGAAGAGGGGGCCGAAGAAAAACTGTTTTTT	CASSQEEGAEEKLFF
TRBV28	10	-	TRBJ2-7	-	TGTGCCAGCAGATCCTACGAGCAGTACTTC	CASRSYEQYF
TRBV9	16	-	TRBJ2-3	-	TGTGCCAGCAGCGTAGAAGGCCCTAGCGGCACAGATACGCAGTATTTT	CASSVEGPSGTDTQYF
TRBV14	15	TRBD1	TRBJ1-2	-	TGTGCCAGCAGCCAAGACAGGGGGCGCGTAGATGGCTACACCTTC	CASSQDRGRVDGYTF
TRBV19	17	TRBD2	TRBJ2-7	-	TGTGCCAGTAGTATCTTCTCGGGACTATCGGCTTCCTACGAGCAGTACTTC	CASSIFSGLSASYEQYF
TRBV2	17	TRBD1	TRBJ1-5	-	TGTGCCAGCAGCAAAGGGACTATGGACAGGCCAAGGCAGCCCCAGCATTTT	CASSKGTMDRPRQPQHF